What follows is one T cell receptor beta chain and its context. The data stem from a study of blood T cell repertoires in COVID-19. The V end was cut by 5 bases, the J end by 6 bases, with 11 bases between. Germline CDR1 reads LGHDT; CDR2 reads YNNKEL (reference sequence). The CDR3 spans 14 residues. Study processing details: Reference gene primer amplification in the assay estimated nucleated cell counts. TCRdb's copy holds only in-frame clones and misses some; the assay was immunoSEQ multiplex PCR. The D gene and trimming were derived from the DNA, and the V and J assignments and clone size from that table. The data hold about 210,000 clones, with approximately 78% observed a single time.

The sequenced sample consisted of peripheral blood. The J gene is TRBJ1-6, the V gene TRBV3-1 (or the pseudogene TRBV3-2); D perhaps matches TRBD1 (6 bases). This sequence was found in a woman between 65 and 79 years old with COVID-19, enrolled during active disease. In nucleotides, the CDR3 is TGTGCCAGCAGCAGTCGGACAGCTAATTCACCCCTCCACTTT. Its protein is CASSSRTANSPLHF.